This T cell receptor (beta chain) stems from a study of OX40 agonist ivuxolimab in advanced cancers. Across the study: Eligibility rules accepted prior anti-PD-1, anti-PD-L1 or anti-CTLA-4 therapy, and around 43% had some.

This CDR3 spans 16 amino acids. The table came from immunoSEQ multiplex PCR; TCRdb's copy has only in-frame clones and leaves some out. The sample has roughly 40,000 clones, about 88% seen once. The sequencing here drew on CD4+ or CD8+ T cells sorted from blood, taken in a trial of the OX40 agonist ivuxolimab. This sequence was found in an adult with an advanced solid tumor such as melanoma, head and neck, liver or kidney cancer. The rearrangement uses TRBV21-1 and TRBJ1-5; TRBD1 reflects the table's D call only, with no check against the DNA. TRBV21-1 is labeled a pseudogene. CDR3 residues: CASSTRQGFSNQPQHF. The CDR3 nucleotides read TGTGCCAGCAGCACACGACAGGGCTTCAGCAATCAGCCCCAGCATTTT.